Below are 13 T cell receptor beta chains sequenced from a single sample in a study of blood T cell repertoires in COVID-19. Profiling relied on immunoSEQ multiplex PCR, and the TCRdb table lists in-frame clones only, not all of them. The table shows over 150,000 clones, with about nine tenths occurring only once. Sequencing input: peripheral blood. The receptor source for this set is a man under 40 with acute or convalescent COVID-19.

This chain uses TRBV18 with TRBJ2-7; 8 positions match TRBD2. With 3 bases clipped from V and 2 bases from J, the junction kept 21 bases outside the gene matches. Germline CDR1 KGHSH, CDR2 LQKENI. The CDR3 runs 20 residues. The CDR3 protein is CASSPPGFGLGREAPYEQYF. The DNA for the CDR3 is TGTGCCAGCTCACCCCCGGGGTTCGGGTTAGGGCGGGAGGCTCCCTACGAGCAGTACTTC.

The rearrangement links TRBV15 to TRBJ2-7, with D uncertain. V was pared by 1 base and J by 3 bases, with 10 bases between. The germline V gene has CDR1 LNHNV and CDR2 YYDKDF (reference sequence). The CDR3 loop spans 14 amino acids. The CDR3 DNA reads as TGTGCCACCAGCAGAGGGGCCTCAATCTACGAGCAGTACTTC. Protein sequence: CATSRGASIYEQYF.

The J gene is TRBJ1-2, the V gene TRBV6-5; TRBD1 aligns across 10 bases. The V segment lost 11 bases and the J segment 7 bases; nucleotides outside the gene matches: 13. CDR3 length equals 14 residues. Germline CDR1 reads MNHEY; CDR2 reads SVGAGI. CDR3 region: CAVGDRGGGGGYTF. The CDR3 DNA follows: TGTGCCGTCGGGGACAGGGGAGGTGGAGGTGGCTACACCTTC.

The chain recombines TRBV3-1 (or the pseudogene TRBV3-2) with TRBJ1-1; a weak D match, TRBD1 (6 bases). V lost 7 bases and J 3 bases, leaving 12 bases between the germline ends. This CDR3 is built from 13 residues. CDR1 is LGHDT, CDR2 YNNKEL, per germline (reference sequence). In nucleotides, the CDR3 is TGTGCCAGCACCAAACAGGGTTACACTGAAGCTTTCTTT. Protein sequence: CASTKQGYTEAFF.

CDR3 sequence (DNA): TGTGCCTCCGCACCAAGGGGGCCAGGCACCGGGGAGCTGTTTTTT. Translation gives CASAPRGPGTGELFF. This chain uses TRBV30 with TRBJ2-2, with 7 bases identical to TRBD1. This CDR3 has 15 residues. V was clipped by 7 bases and J by 4 bases; unmatched bases: 12. CDR1 is GTSNPN, CDR2 SVGIG, per germline (reference sequence).

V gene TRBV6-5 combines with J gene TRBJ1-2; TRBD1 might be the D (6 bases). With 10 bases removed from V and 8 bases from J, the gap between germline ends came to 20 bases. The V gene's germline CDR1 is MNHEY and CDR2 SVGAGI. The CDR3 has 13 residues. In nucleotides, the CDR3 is TGTGCCACTCTTACAGGGCTGGCGTGGGGCTACACCTTC. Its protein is CATLTGLAWGYTF.

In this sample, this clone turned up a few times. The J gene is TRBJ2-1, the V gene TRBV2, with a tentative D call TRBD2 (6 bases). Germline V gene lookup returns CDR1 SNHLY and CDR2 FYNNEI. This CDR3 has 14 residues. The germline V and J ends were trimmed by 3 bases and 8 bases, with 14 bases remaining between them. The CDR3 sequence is CASSDPTGRYEQFF. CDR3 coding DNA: TGTGCCAGCAGTGACCCTACGGGGAGGTATGAGCAGTTCTTC.

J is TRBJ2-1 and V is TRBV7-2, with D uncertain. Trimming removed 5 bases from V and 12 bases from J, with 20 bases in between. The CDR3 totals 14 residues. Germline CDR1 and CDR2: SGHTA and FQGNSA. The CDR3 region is CASSREVISPRQFF. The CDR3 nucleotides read TGTGCCAGCAGCCGCGAAGTGATCTCGCCTCGGCAGTTCTTC.

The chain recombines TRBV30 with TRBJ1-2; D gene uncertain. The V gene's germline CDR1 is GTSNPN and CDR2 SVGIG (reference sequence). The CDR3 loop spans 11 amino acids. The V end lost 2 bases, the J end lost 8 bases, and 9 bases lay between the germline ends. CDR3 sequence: CAWSPPRGYTF. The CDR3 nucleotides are TGTGCCTGGAGTCCGCCCAGGGGCTACACCTTC.

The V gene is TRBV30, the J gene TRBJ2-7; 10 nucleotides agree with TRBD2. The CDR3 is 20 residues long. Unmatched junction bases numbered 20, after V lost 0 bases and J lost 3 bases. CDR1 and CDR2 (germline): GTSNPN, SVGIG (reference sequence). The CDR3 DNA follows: TGTGCCTGGAGTGTACTACAAAGGGGGCTAGCGGGAGTGTTGGGCTACGAGCAGTACTTC. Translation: CAWSVLQRGLAGVLGYEQYF. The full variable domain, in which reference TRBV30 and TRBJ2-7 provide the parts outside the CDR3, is SQTIHQWPATLVQPVGSPLSLECTVEGTSNPNLYWYRQAAGRGLQLLFYSVGIGQISSEVPQNLSASRPQDRQFILSSKKLLLSDSGFYLCAWSVLQRGLAGVLGYEQYFGPGTRLTVT.

DNA of the CDR3: TGTGCCACCAGCAGGGACAGGTCCTCTGGAAACACCATATATTTT. Amino acids: CATSRDRSSGNTIYF. The chain carries TRBV15 and TRBJ1-3; 7 bases fit TRBD1. Germline CDR1 LNHNV, CDR2 YYDKDF (reference sequence). The CDR3 totals 15 residues. V lost 3 bases, J lost 0 bases, and 2 bases stayed unmatched. Drawing the rest from reference TRBV15 and TRBJ1-3, the complete variable domain is DAMVIQNPRYQVTQFGKPVTLSCSQTLNHNVMYWYQQKSSQAPKLLFHYYDKDFNNEADTPDNFQSRRPNTSFCFLDIRSPGLGDTAMYLCATSRDRSSGNTIYFGEGSWLTVV.

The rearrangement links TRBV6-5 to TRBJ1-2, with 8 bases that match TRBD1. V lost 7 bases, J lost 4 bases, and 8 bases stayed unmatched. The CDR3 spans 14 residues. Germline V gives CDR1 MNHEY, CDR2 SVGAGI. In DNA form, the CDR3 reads TGTGCCAGCAATGGACAGGGAATTCCCTATGGCTACACCTTC. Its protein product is CASNGQGIPYGYTF.

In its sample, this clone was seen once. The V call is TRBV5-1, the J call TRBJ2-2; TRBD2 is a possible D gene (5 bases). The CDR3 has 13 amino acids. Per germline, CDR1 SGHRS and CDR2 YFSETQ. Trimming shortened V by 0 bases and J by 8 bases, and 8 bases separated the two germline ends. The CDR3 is CASSLGLRGELFF. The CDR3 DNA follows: TGCGCCAGCAGCTTGGGACTACGTGGGGAGCTGTTTTTT.